The 18 T cell receptor beta chains presented below share a single source sample, sequenced in a study of T-cell reconstitution after alpha-beta-depleted transplantation in children. A TCRbeta library incorporating unique molecular identifiers was prepared. TCRdb re-derived calls from the PCR reads in MiXCR, one entry per CDR3 protein. There are approximately 200,000 distinct CDR3 sequences in the sample; just under 6.5% occur only once, and roughly 4.7% lies in the top ten. Sequenced material: PBMCs, taken before TCRalphabeta/CD19-depleted stem cell transplant. The receptors were gathered from a girl under two years old with combined immunodeficiency, due to receive a stem cell transplant.

This clonotype has a count of ten or more. Written as DNA, the CDR3 is TGTGCCAGCAGTTTTGCCAGGAACTATGGCTACACCTTC. It is translated as CASSFARNYGYTF. The rearrangement links TRBV12-3 or TRBV12-4 to TRBJ1-2; D not resolved. CDR3 length: 13 residues. The V gene lost 3 bases and the J gene lost 2 bases, with 7 bases spanning the gap.

This clonotype appeared many times. The rearrangement uses TRBV18 and TRBJ2-1; D is possibly TRBD2 (7 bases). The CDR3 is made up of 15 amino acids. V was trimmed by 4 bases and J by 3 bases, leaving 13 bases between them. Germline CDR1 is KGHSH and CDR2 is LQKENI. CDR3 amino acids: CASSRGLADYNEQFF. The CDR3 DNA is TGTGCCAGCTCACGGGGGCTAGCGGACTACAATGAGCAGTTCTTC.

V and J are TRBV14 and TRBJ2-6, with TRBD2 matching over 7 bases. The CDR3 has 18 amino acids. The trim removed 1 base at V and 0 bases at J, leaving 6 bases unmatched. Germline values: CDR1 SGHDN, CDR2 FVKESK. The DNA of the CDR3 is TGTGCCAGCAGCCAAGGATGGCCGGGGGGCTCTGGGGCCAACGTCCTGACTTTC. Translated: CASSQGWPGGSGANVLTF.

This clonotype appeared many times. The chain carries TRBV20-1 and TRBJ1-2; 7 bases align to TRBD1. The CDR3 length is 15 residues. Germline values: CDR1 DFQATT, CDR2 SNEGSKA (reference sequence). Germline trimming cut 5 bases from V and 2 bases from J; bases unmatched to any gene: 11. The CDR3 region is CSAPPLGTDNYGYTF. CDR3 nucleotide sequence: TGCAGTGCTCCCCCCCTCGGGACAGACAACTATGGCTACACCTTC.

The table lists this clonotype with many counts. V and J are TRBV4-2 and TRBJ2-6; 10 nucleotides match TRBD1. Germline trimming cut 0 bases from V and 0 bases from J; bases unmatched to any gene: 8. CDR1 is LGHNA, CDR2 YNFKEQ, per germline. CDR3 size: 20 residues. The CDR3 DNA follows: TGTGCCAGCAGCCAAGATTCCGGGACAGGGGCATTCTCTGGGGCCAACGTCCTGACTTTC. Its protein product is CASSQDSGTGAFSGANVLTF.

This clonotype was recorded at least ten times. This chain uses TRBV7-2 with TRBJ2-1, with TRBD2 matching 9 bases. Germline lookup yields CDR1 SGHTA and CDR2 FQGNSA. This CDR3 region has 15 residues. Trimming removed 2 bases from V and 6 bases from J; junction bases left unmatched: 5. The CDR3 coding sequence is TGTGCCAGCAGCTTACTCGCGGGAGGGCCCAATGAGCAGTTCTTC. This gives the protein CASSLLAGGPNEQFF.

This clonotype has a count of ten or more. V gene TRBV2 combines with J gene TRBJ1-5, with a weak D call TRBD1 (5 bases). The CDR3 extends over 16 amino acids. V lost 2 bases and J 5 bases, leaving 16 bases between the germline ends. CDR1 and CDR2 (germline): SNHLY, FYNNEI. This CDR3 is CASSEIGALPDQPQHF. In DNA, the CDR3 is TGTGCCAGCAGTGAAATTGGGGCACTACCTGATCAGCCCCAGCATTTT.

The chain joins TRBV21-1 to TRBJ2-7; the table's D gene call, TRBD1, was not cross checked with the DNA. TRBV21-1 is reported as a pseudogene. The CDR3 contains 15 residues. CDR3 bases: TGTGCCAGCAGCGCCGAAGAGGACAGTACCTACGAGCAGTACTTC. Amino acid sequence: CASSAEEDSTYEQYF.

The table lists this clonotype with a few counts. V usage is TRBV18 and J usage is TRBJ1-1; D gene ambiguous. The germline gives CDR1 KGHSH, CDR2 LQKENI. This CDR3 region has 11 residues. Trimming left V 2 bases short and J 8 bases short, with 6 bases between. Here the CDR3 reads CASSPSGEAFF. As DNA, the CDR3 is TGTGCCAGCTCACCAAGTGGGGAAGCTTTCTTT.

This clonotype was detected ten times or more. This chain connects TRBV20-1 to TRBJ1-1; no definite D call. Trimming stripped 4 bases from V and 1 base from J, with 7 bases between. Germline CDR1 and CDR2: DFQATT and SNEGSKA (reference sequence). This CDR3 comprises 12 residues. The DNA of the CDR3 is TGCAGTGCTACAAGTGGGAACACTGAAGCTTTCTTT. As protein: CSATSGNTEAFF.

This clonotype showed up many times. V usage is TRBV4-2 and J usage is TRBJ1-5; D is unclear. Trimming cost V 0 bases and J 9 bases, with 9 bases left between them. Germline V CDR1 and CDR2: LGHNA, YNFKEQ. This CDR3 comprises 13 residues. CDR3: CASSQDIDSPQHF. The CDR3, as DNA: TGTGCCAGCAGCCAAGATATAGATTCGCCCCAGCATTTT.

At least ten counts were recorded for this clonotype. The chain couples TRBV27 to TRBJ1-1; D unclear. Trimming took off 6 bases at V and 5 bases at J, with 10 bases between the two ends. The CDR3 consists of 12 residues. Per the germline V gene, CDR1 is MNHEY and CDR2 is SMNVEV (reference sequence). The CDR3 DNA is TGTGCCAGCAGCTTTTACGGGACTGAAGCTTTCTTT. The encoded protein is CASSFYGTEAFF.

This clonotype was seen repeatedly, ten times or more. V gene TRBV25-1 combines with J gene TRBJ1-2; 8 bases match TRBD1. CDR1 is MGHDK and CDR2 is SYGVNS in the germline V gene. V trimming: 0 bases; J trimming: 8 bases; junction bases outside the gene matches: 5. The length of the CDR3 is 14 residues. The CDR3 protein is CASSEYMTGEGYTF. The CDR3 DNA sequence: TGTGCCAGCAGTGAATATATGACAGGGGAAGGCTACACCTTC.

This clonotype was found many times. This sequence joins TRBV25-1 and TRBJ2-7; D may be TRBD1 (7 bases). Trimming removed 5 bases at V and 3 bases at J, with 11 bases between. CDR1 MGHDK and CDR2 SYGVNS come from the germline V gene. The CDR3 length is 13 residues. The CDR3 DNA reads TGTGCCAGCAGTCCAGGGGGGCACTACGAGCAGTACTTC. Amino acid sequence: CASSPGGHYEQYF.

This clonotype was observed at least ten times. The chain is built from TRBV29-1 and TRBJ1-2; D is undetermined. Germline V gene data show CDR1 as SQVTM and CDR2 as ANQGSEA. With 5 bases removed from V and 1 base from J, the gap between germline ends came to 8 bases. CDR3 length equals 12 residues. The CDR3 DNA reads TGCAGCGTTAACGGGGTTAACTATGGCTACACCTTC. Translated, it gives CSVNGVNYGYTF.

This clonotype was detected many times. V and J are TRBV7-6 and TRBJ2-7, with D tentatively TRBD1 (6 bases). The germline CDR1 and CDR2 sequences are SGHVS and FNYEAQ. The CDR3 contains 15 residues. Trimming stripped 4 bases from V and 3 bases from J, with 16 bases between. The CDR3 region has the DNA TGTGCCAGCAGCTCAACAAACGCACAGGGCTACGAGCAGTACTTC. Residues: CASSSTNAQGYEQYF.

This clonotype was counted ten times or more. The chain couples TRBV12-3 or TRBV12-4 to TRBJ2-7, with D perhaps TRBD2 (6 bases). Trimming cost V 0 bases and J 3 bases, with 18 bases left between them. The CDR3 runs 17 residues. This chain's CDR3 is CASSLAALGIGGYEQYF. The CDR3, as DNA: TGTGCCAGCAGTTTAGCGGCGCTCGGAATCGGGGGCTACGAGCAGTACTTC.

This chain uses TRBV7-9 with TRBJ2-7; D ambiguous. The CDR3 sequence is 12 residues long. V was shortened by 0 bases and J by 9 bases, with 9 bases between the two germline ends. Germline values: CDR1 SEHNR, CDR2 FQNEAQ (reference sequence). In nucleotides, the CDR3 is TGTGCCAGCAGCTTAGCGGCAGACGCGCAGTACTTC. Protein sequence: CASSLAADAQYF.